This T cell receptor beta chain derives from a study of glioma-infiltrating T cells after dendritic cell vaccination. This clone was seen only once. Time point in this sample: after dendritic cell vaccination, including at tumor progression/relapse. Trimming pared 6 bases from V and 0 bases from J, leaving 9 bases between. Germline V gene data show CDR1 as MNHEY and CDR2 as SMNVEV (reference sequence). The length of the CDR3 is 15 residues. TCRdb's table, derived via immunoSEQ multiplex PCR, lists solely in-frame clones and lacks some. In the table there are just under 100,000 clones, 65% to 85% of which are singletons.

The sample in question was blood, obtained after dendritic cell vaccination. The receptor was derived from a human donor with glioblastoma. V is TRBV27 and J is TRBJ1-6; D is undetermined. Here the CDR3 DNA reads TGTGCCAGCAGAGCTATGAGCTCCTATAATTCACCCCTCCACTTT. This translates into CASRAMSSYNSPLHF.